At least ten counts were recorded for the clone carrying this T cell receptor beta chain. TCRdb reprocessed the RT-PCR reads with MiXCR, giving one entry per CDR3 protein. The table records around 600,000 distinct CDR3 sequences, roughly 12% of them present only once. The data belong to a study of response to subunit inactivated influenza vaccine. Germline V lookup: CDR1 SGHNT, CDR2 YENEEA. This CDR3 is built from 14 residues. Trimming at V came to 6 bases and at J to 6 bases, leaving 5 bases not matched to a gene. These same records also appear under a second study, on T cells expressing NK-cell markers. From that report: UMIs accompanied the 5'RACE template switching by which TCR beta cDNA was made. It was sorted CD3+CD56-NKG2C+, CD3+CD56+NKG2C- and CD3+CD56+NKG2C+ T cells that provided the TCR beta repertoires.

V is TRBV11-3 and J is TRBJ2-1; TRBD1 matches at 10 bases. The source was PBMCs from blood, collected on the day of vaccination. The origin of this receptor is a man over 45 who received an inactivated influenza vaccine. CDR3 loop: CASSSRDRGNEQFF. The CDR3, as DNA: TGTGCCAGCAGTTCCCGGGACAGGGGCAATGAGCAGTTCTTC.